This TCR beta chain was found in a study of OX40 agonist ivuxolimab in advanced cancers. The study in broad terms: The costimulatory receptor OX40 (CD134) was targeted by ivuxolimab, a fully human IgG2 agonistic monoclonal antibody. Of the approximately 54 dose-escalation patients, hepatocellular carcinoma was present in about 20, melanoma in approximately 15, renal cell carcinoma in 9 and head and neck cancer in 9. Patients were allowed to have had prior anti-PD-1, anti-PD-L1 or anti-CTLA-4 therapy, and approximately 40% of the dose-escalation patients had been treated with checkpoint inhibitors. Three dose-escalation patients achieved partial responses, one with hepatocellular carcinoma and two with cutaneous melanoma. The dose-escalation cohort was roughly 80% male with a mean age of about 54 years, ranging from roughly 23 to 90. Intravenous ivuxolimab was administered to patients every 2 weeks at six dose levels: 0.01, 0.1, 0.3, 1.5, 3 and 10 mg/kg. The paper reports the monotherapy dose-escalation portion (N = 52 patients) of the phase I ivuxolimab trial. Peripheral TCRbeta sequencing aimed to test whether ivuxolimab altered TCR sequence diversity and caused clonal T-cell expansion. The paper's findings and limits, for the study overall: After ivuxolimab, CD8+ T cells had more expanded clones than CD4+ T cells on average. Clonal expansion of both CD4+ and CD8+ blood T cells was observed from baseline to week 6 at doses 0.1 to 3.0 mg/kg. Low levels of normalized T-cell clonal expansion were also seen in some patients who did not respond. The antigen specificity of the clonally expanded peripheral T cells was not determined. In partial responders in the 0.1-3.0 mg/kg groups, normalized peripheral clonal expansion was found to be among the lowest, especially among CD8+ T cells.

Patients with autoimmune disease history or receiving systemic immunosuppression were excluded from the trial. Peripheral blood for TCR sequencing was drawn from every dose cohort at baseline, at cycle 4 day 1 and at cycle 7 day 1. The samples were taken from a phase I, first-in-human, multicenter, open-label dose-escalation trial of ivuxolimab. Adults with locally advanced or metastatic melanoma, renal cell, hepatocellular, or head and neck squamous cell carcinoma were enrolled in the trial. Before TCR sequencing, CD4+ T cells and CD8+ T cells were sorted from peripheral blood as separate populations. Measured from the cysteine to the phenylalanine, the CDR3 is 13 residues long. Left in the record is the CDR3 DNA by itself, 39 bases read in frame from the first base. CDR1 and CDR2, per the germline V gene, are SNHLY and FYNNEI. The junction shows trimming of 11 bases on V and 5 bases on J, plus 18 bases between the germline ends.

Genomic DNA was extracted from sorted cells for sequencing of the TCRbeta CDR3 region. TCRbeta CDR3 regions were sequenced using the immunoSEQ Assay. TCRdb provides this immuneACCESS table in a form limited to in-frame rearrangements. Some clones are lacking; in checked studies, under half of them reflect an unresolved V gene, and why the rest are absent is not known. This sample is represented by 50,000 or so clones; about 87% of them were singletons. The top ten hold 3.5% of the sample. In the case of this clone: Its antigen specificity is not known. Base-call qualities are not available, and no considerably larger clone is one nucleotide away.

This clonotype was sampled from an adult with an advanced solid tumor such as melanoma, head and neck, liver or kidney cancer. This sample comprised CD4+ or CD8+ T cells sorted from blood, obtained in a trial of the OX40 agonist ivuxolimab. The sequence links TRBV2 to TRBJ2-5; the D segment may tentatively be TRBD1 or TRBD2, each giving 6 matched bases. This receptor carries the CDR3 CAVRGQGGETQYF. The DNA sequence is TGTGCCGTACGGGGGCAGGGCGGGGAGACCCAGTACTTC.